This TCR beta chain was captured in a study of follicular helper T cells after annual influenza vaccination. CDR1 SNHLY and CDR2 FYNNEI come from the germline V gene. CDR3 length equals 13 residues. This clone was picked up a small number of times. Germline is not matched at one junction end, which may reflect a read error. The time point here: 2015-2016 season, pre-vaccination. Sorted cTfh were non-naive CD4+CXCR5+PD-1+, either ICOS+CD38+ or ICOS-CD38-. Some clones are missing from TCRdb's copy, which holds only in-frame ones; the method was immunoSEQ multiplex PCR. Of about 10,000 clones listed, more than 65% were seen once; the top ten hold approximately 3.6%.

V usage is TRBV2 and J usage is TRBJ2-7; 9 nucleotides match TRBD1. The clonotype originates from an adult who received the influenza vaccine. This sample comprised CXCR5+ CD38- circulating T follicular helper cells from blood, obtained on the day of influenza vaccination. Regarding subset: circulating Tfh, non-naive CD4+CXCR5+PD-1+ (ICOS+CD38+ or ICOS-CD38-). Written as DNA, the CDR3 is TGTGCCAGCAGCCGGATGTTACAGGGGGCGTTTAGTTTC. This translates into CASSRMLQGAFSF. Full variable domain (outside the CDR3, taken from reference TRBV2 and TRBJ2-7): EPEVTQTPSHQVTQMGQEVILRCVPISNHLYFYWYRQILGQKVEFLVSFYNNEISEKSEIFDDQFSVERPDGSNFTLKIRSTKLEDSAMYFCASSRMLQGAFSFGPGTRLTVT.